Here is one T cell receptor (beta chain) with its context. This clonotype was picked up many times. No antigen is known for it. The sample holds no much larger clone one base away, and base qualities are not on file. The CDR3 measures 15 amino acids from cysteine to phenylalanine. Only the CDR3 part of the read is kept: 45 bases, read in frame from the first base. CDR1 and CDR2, looked up from the germline V gene, are ENHRY and SYGVKD. V drops 5 bases and J drops 3 bases, leaving 17 bases in between. Patients with ophthalmopathy had moderately to severely active disease, with a Clinical Activity Score of 3 or more, a NOSPECS grade of 4 or more, and a disease duration of less than 3 months. Patients with other autoimmune diseases, uncontrolled infections, pregnancy or lactation were excluded. Clinical symptoms, serum thyroxine, TRAb, thyroid ultrasound and orbital computed tomography were used for diagnosis. Ficoll-Paque density gradient centrifugation was used to isolate PBMCs from 8.5 to 10 ml of fresh peripheral blood. Trizol reagent was used to extract the total RNA, and its quality was then checked on an Agilent 2100 Bioanalyzer.

This sample stems from a study of Graves' ophthalmopathy and Graves' hyperthyroidism (dated by TCRdb to 2016 to 2019). At the level of the whole study: Peripheral blood samples were taken at the time of initial diagnosis, before any treatment was given. TCR beta repertoire signatures were used to distinguish Graves' ophthalmopathy from Graves' hyperthyroidism and to predict progression to ophthalmopathy. In total, 120 to 150 blood samples were TCR-sequenced: around 42 ophthalmopathy, roughly 77 hyperthyroidism and 17 hyperthyroidism-to-ophthalmopathy patients. To explore V-J signatures that distinguish ophthalmopathy from hyperthyroidism, a discovery set of around 100 patients was enrolled, made up of 40 to 45 with ophthalmopathy and 57 with stable hyperthyroidism. An independent validation cohort was composed of some 19 hyperthyroidism patients and more than 15 patients who later progressed from hyperthyroidism to ophthalmopathy. In a handful of hyperthyroidism patients, the T-cell repertoire of thyroid tissue was compared with the T-cell repertoire of blood. Once sampling was done, hyperthyroidism patients were given methimazole at a starting dose of 30 mg daily, while ophthalmopathy patients were given high-dose intravenous methylprednisolone. The research as a whole found: Among expanded thyroid clonotypes with frequency above 0.001, most also showed up in blood, which suggests that blood repertoires may reflect the thyroid immune response. In validation, the model predicted ophthalmopathy progression with about 64% sensitivity and roughly 72% specificity; eleven to twelve predicted patients were CT-confirmed with GO in a median of approximately 6.2 months. Sample size was not predetermined statistically, and investigators were not blinded to group allocation. The 13-signature model separated ophthalmopathy from stable hyperthyroidism with roughly 88% sensitivity and approximately 81% specificity in cross-validation, and 80%/75% in the test set.

TCR beta CDR3 regions were amplified from RNA transcripts for repertoire sequencing. HTBI primers and the Qiagen OneStep RT-PCR kit were used in a first-round RT-PCR, which was followed by a second-round multiplex PCR, size selection and purification. The libraries underwent paired-end sequencing with 100 bp reads on an Illumina HiSeq2000. On the authors' methods: SOAPnuke was used to process the reads, removing any read that contained adapters or uncalled bases, had a mean Phred below 15, or lacked an exact match to the constant primer or identifier. COPE v1.2.5 was used to merge the high-quality paired reads. Each unique nucleotide sequence was defined as a clonotype, and clonotypes were aligned to IMGT TRB V, D and J references with MiTCR v1.1. Only V-J combinations with frequency above 0.0001 were analysed, covering more than 99% of repertoires. For each V-J combination, a TCR clonal expansion and chaos score was defined as the ratio of F50 clonal expansion to chaos observed in the TCRdist matrix. Features were reduced by Welch's t-statistics and random forest to around 13 V-J combinations, which fed a naive Bayes classifier. The similarity between thyroid and blood repertoires was quantified using the Morisita-Horn index. TCRdb ran its own pipeline on the public reads, namely fastp trimming at Q25 and MiXCR clone calling, and kept in-frame beta chains. Entries that share a CDR3 protein sequence are merged under the most common genes and DNA. The V and J calls and clone size come from TCRdb's table, not from the authors' own analysis. The sample table holds over 650,000 distinct CDR3 sequences, of which approximately 39% were seen once. The ten largest clones capture under 3.5% of the sample.

The sample was peripheral blood. The receptor's source is an adult man with Graves' ophthalmopathy. This chain joins TRBV10-3 to TRBJ2-7; 5 matching bases give a weak D call of TRBD2. DNA sequence: TGTGCCATCAGTCCCGAGGGTAGAGTTGGCTACGAGCAGTACTTC. Its protein reads: CAISPEGRVGYEQYF.